This T cell receptor beta chain was documented in a study of Graves' ophthalmopathy and Graves' hyperthyroidism. About the study: Samples of peripheral blood were obtained at initial diagnosis, prior to treatment of any kind.

This clonotype was seen ten or more times. The antigen remains unidentified. The authors isolated PBMCs from around 10 ml of fresh peripheral blood. The study, taken as a whole, reports: Between ophthalmopathy and stable hyperthyroidism, a 13-signature model drew a separation with just over 85% sensitivity and 75% to 82% specificity. Most expanded clonotypes in thyroid above 0.001 frequency also showed up in blood.

The CDR3 is made up of 15 amino acids. Trimming shortened V by 0 bases and J by 5 bases, and 10 bases separated the two germline ends. Germline CDR1 SGHDN, CDR2 FVKESK. The authors amplified TCR beta CDR3 regions, and they did so from RNA transcripts for repertoire sequencing. A first-round RT-PCR used HTBI primers, followed by a second-round multiplex PCR. A single record per CDR3 protein comes from TCRdb applying MiXCR to the multiplex PCR reads. The table lists approximately 460,000 distinct CDR3 sequences, around 14% of them singletons, with about 10% in the top ten. The sequenced sample consisted of blood. The clonotype originates from a woman aged 25-40 years with Graves' ophthalmopathy. The chain links TRBV14 to TRBJ2-2; D gene uncertain. The CDR3 DNA reads as TGTGCCAGCAGCCAAGATTTAGTGGGGACCGGGGAGCTGTTTTTT. Its protein is CASSQDLVGTGELFF. Full variable domain (missing parts from reference TRBV14 and TRBJ2-2): EAGVTQFPSHSVIEKGQTVTLRCDPISGHDNLYWYRRVMGKEIKFLLHFVKESKQDESGMPNNRFLAERTGGTYSTLKVQPAELEDSGVYFCASSQDLVGTGELFFGEGSRLTVL.